A single T cell receptor beta chain is shown here with its context. The sample is drawn from a study of blood T cell repertoires in COVID-19. Original data processing: Nucleated cell number was recorded as an estimate derived from reference gene primer amplification. Data came from immunoSEQ multiplex PCR; TCRdb stores just in-frame clones and leaves some out. D and trimming come from the DNA, and the V and J calls and clone size come from that table. The table shows some 50,000 clones, with roughly 85% occurring only once. Germline V CDR1 and CDR2: LGHNA, YSLEER. CDR3 size: 17 residues. V gave up 0 bases and J gave up 0 bases, with 13 bases separating them.

The V gene is TRBV4-3, the J gene TRBJ2-3; D might be TRBD2 (5 bases). This sequence was found in a man at least 80 years old with acute or convalescent COVID-19. The sequenced sample consisted of peripheral blood. CDR3 loop: CASSQDLAGYSTDTQYF. In DNA, the CDR3 is TGCGCCAGCAGCCAAGATCTGGCGGGCTACAGCACAGATACGCAGTATTTT.